This T cell receptor beta chain was captured by sequencing in a study of OX40 agonist ivuxolimab in advanced cancers. Overall study: Three patients showed partial responses: one hepatocellular carcinoma and two cutaneous melanoma cases.

Using immunoSEQ multiplex PCR, the repertoire was profiled, and TCRdb retains in-frame clones only, with some absent. The sample comprises 47,000 or so clones, approximately 90% of which are singletons, and under 55% rests with the top ten. As regards this clone: Its cognate antigen is unknown.

Study-wide points: At 0.1 to 3.0 mg/kg, clonal expansion of CD4+ and CD8+ blood T cells had occurred by week 6. In general, CD8+ T cells held more expanded clones than CD4+ did, on average.

Looked up from germline, CDR1 is MDHEN and CDR2 is SYDVKM. Trimming cost V 2 bases and J 2 bases, with 12 bases left between them. This CDR3 is 15 amino acids long. The sequence was obtained from an adult with an advanced solid tumor such as melanoma, head and neck, liver or kidney cancer. The chain links TRBV28 to TRBJ1-2; D gene uncertain. Specimen: CD4+ or CD8+ T cells sorted from blood, collected in a trial of the OX40 agonist ivuxolimab. CDR3 loop: CASSLTRTGNYGYTF. As DNA, the CDR3 is TGTGCCAGCAGTTTAACCAGGACTGGGAACTATGGCTACACCTTC.